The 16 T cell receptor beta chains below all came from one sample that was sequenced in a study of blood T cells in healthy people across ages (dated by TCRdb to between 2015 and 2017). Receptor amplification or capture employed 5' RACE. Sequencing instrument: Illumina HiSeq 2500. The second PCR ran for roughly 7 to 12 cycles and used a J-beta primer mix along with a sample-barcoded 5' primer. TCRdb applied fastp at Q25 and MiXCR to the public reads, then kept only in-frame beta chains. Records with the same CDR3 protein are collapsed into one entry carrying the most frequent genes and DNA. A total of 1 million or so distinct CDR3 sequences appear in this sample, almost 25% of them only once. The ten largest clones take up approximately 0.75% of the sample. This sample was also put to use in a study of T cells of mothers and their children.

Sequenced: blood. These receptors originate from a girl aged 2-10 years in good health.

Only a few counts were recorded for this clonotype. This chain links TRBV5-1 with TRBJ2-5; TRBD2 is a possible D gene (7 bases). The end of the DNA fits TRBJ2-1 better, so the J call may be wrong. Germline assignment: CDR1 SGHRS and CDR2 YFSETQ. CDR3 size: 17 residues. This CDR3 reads CASSFRLASRRGNEQFF. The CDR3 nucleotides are TGCGCCAGCAGCTTCAGACTAGCCTCACGGAGGGGGAATGAGCAGTTCTTC.

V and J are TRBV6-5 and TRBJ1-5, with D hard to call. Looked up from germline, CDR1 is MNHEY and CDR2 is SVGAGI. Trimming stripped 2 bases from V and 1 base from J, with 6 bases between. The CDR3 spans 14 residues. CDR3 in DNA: TGTGCCAGCAGTTACGCAAAGAGCAATCAGCCCCAGCATTTT. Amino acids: CASSYAKSNQPQHF.

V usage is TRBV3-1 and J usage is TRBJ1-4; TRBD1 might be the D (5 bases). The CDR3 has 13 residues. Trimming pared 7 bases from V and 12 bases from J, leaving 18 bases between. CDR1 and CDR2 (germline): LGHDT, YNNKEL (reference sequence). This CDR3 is CASTYLGEGELFF. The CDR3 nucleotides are TGTGCCAGCACCTACCTCGGGGAAGGGGAACTGTTTTTT.

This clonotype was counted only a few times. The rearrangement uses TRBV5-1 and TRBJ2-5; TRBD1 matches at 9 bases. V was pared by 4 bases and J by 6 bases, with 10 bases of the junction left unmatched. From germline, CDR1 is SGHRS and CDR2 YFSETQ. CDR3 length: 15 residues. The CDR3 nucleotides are TGCGCCAGCAGCCCTTCACAGGGGGCGATGAAGACCCAGTACTTC. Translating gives CASSPSQGAMKTQYF. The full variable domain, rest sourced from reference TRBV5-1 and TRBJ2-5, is KAGVTQTPRYLIKTRGQQVTLSCSPISGHRSVSWYQQTPGQGLQFLFEYFSETQRNKGNFPGRFSGRQFSNSRSEMNVSTLELGDSALYLCASSPSQGAMKTQYFGPGTRLLVL.

The CDR3 DNA follows: TGCAGTGCTCCGATGATTCGGGACAGAGCCTACGAGCAGTACTTC. Protein: CSAPMIRDRAYEQYF. The rearrangement joins TRBV20-1 to TRBJ2-7, with TRBD1 identical over 7 bases. The CDR3 is 15 amino acids. After removal of 5 bases from V and 2 bases from J, the junction contained 12 bases not matched to a gene. CDR1 DFQATT and CDR2 SNEGSKA come from the germline V gene (reference sequence).

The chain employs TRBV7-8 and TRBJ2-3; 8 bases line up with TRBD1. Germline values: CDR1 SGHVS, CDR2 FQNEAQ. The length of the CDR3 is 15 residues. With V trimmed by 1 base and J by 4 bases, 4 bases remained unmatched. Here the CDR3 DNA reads TGTGCCAGCAGCTTAGAGGACAGGGCATCAGATACGCAGTATTTT. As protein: CASSLEDRASDTQYF.

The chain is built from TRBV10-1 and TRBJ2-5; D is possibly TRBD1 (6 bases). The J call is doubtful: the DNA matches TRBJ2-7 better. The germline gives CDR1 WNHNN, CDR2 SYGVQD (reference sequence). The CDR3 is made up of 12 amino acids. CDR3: CASSTGYYEQYF. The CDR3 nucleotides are TGCGCCAGCAGTACAGGGTACTACGAGCAGTACTTC.

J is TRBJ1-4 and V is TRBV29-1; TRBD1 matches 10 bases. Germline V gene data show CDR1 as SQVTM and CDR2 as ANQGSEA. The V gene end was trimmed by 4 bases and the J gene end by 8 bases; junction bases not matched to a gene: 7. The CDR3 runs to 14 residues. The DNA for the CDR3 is TGCAGCGTTGCCGTCCCGGGACAGGGGGAAAAACTGTTTTTT. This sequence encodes CSVAVPGQGEKLFF.

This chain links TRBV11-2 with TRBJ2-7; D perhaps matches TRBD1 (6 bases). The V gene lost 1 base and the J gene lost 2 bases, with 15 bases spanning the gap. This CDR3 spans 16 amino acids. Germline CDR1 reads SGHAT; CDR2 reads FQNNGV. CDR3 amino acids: CASSLAFNRVTYEQYF. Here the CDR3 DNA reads TGTGCCAGCAGCTTAGCCTTTAACAGGGTGACCTACGAGCAGTACTTC.

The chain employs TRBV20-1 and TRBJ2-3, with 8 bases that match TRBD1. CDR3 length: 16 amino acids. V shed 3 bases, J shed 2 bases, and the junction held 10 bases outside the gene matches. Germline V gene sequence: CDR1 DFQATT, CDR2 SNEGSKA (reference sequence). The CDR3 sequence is CSASFPGQASTDTQYF. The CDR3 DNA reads TGCAGTGCTAGCTTTCCGGGACAGGCATCCACAGATACGCAGTATTTT.

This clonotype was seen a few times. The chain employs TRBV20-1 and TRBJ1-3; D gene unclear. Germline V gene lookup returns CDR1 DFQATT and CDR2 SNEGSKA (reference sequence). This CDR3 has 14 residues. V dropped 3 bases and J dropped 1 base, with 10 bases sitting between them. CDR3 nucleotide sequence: TGCAGTGCTAGGGGGAAGGAGTCTGGAAACACCATATATTTT. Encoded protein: CSARGKESGNTIYF.

The CDR3 reads CASSENRGTETQYF. The CDR3 bases are TGTGCCAGCAGTGAGAACCGGGGAACGGAGACCCAGTACTTC. The V and J genes are TRBV25-1 and TRBJ2-5, with D tentatively TRBD2 (5 bases). CDR1 and CDR2 (germline): MGHDK, SYGVNS. The germline V and J ends were trimmed by 3 bases and 5 bases, with 13 bases remaining between them. This CDR3 spans 14 amino acids. Supplemented by reference TRBV25-1 and TRBJ2-5, the full variable domain reads EADIYQTPRYLVIGTGKKITLECSQTMGHDKMYWYQQDPGMELHLIHYSYGVNSTEKGDLSSESTVSRIRTEHFPLTLESARPSHTSQYLCASSENRGTETQYFGPGTRLLVL.

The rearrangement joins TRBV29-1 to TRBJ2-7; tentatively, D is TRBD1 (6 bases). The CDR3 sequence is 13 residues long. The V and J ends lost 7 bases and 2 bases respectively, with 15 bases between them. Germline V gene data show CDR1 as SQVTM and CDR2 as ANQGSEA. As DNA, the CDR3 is TGCAGCGCTGAGGAAGGGGGTGCCTACGAGCAGTACTTC. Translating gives CSAEEGGAYEQYF.

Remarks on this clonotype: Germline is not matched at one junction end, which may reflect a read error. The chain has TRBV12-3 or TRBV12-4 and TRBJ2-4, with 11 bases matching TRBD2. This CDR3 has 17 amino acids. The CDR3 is CASSSQLAGVSKNVQYF. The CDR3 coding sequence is TGTGCCAGCAGTTCCCAACTAGCGGGAGTTTCCAAAAACGTTCAGTACTTC.

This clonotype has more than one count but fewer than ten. Here the CDR3 DNA reads TGTGCCAGCGTTCGAGACAGAACTAACTCTGGGGCCAACGTCCTGACTTTC. Its protein is CASVRDRTNSGANVLTF. The chain is built from TRBV12-3 or TRBV12-4 and TRBJ2-6, with D tentatively TRBD1 (5 bases). V lost 8 bases, J lost 0 bases, and 17 bases lay in between. The CDR3 loop spans 17 amino acids.

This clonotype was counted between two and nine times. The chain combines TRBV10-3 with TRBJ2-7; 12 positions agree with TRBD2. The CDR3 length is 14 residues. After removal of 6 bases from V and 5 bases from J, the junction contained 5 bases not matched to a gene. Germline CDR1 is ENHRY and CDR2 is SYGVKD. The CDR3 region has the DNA TGTGCCATCAGACCGGGACTAGCGGGTGACGAGCAGTACTTC. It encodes CAIRPGLAGDEQYF.